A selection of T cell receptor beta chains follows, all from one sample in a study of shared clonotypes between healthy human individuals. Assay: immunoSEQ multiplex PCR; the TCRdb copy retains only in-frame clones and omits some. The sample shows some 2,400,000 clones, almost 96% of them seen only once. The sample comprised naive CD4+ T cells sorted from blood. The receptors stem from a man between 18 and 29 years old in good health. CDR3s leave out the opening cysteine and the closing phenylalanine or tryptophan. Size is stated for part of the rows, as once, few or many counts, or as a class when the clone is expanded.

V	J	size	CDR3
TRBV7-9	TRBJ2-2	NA	ASSLRAAFPANTGELF
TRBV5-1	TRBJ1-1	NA	ASSLGTGLMNTEAF
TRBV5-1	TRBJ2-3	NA	ASSIPGQLTSSTDTQY
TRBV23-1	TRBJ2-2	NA	ASSQSGAGELF
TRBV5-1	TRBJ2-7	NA	ASSPTPTGAAYEQY
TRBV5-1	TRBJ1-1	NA	ASSPGRGGTEAF
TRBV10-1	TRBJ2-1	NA	ASSDPRRQQF
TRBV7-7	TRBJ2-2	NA	ASGQSTINTGELF
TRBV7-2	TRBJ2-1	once	ASSLGSRARSNEQF
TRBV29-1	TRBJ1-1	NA	SARTGGLTMNTEAF
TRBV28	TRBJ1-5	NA	ASIIGGMSNQPQH
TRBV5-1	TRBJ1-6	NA	ASSPGTVGNSPLH
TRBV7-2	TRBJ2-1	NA	ASSRTLSSYNEQF
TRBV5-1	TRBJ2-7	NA	ASSLAEGLKKNKAYEQY
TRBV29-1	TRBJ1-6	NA	SVVVTGNSPLH
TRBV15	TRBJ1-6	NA	ATSRVGTGTPLH
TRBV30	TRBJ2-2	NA	AWSRQAGGNTGELF
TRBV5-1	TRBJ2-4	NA	ASSIEKTGRAKNIQY
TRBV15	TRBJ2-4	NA	ATSRPPSVDLY
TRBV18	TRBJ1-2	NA	ASSPPGRNYGYT
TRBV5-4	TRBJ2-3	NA	ASRLWGGPDTQY
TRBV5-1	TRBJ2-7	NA	ASSPGQAAYEQY
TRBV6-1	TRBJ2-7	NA	ASSPSYEQY
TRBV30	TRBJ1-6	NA	AWMQDRWNYNSPLH
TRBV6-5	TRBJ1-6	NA	ASSRTARNSPLH
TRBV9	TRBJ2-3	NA	ASSVVLGAGTDTQY
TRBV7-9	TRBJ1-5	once	ASSLAGQGPQH
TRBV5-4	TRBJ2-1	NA	ASSLGPEQF
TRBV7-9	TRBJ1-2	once	ASSWDVGGYT
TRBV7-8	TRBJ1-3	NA	ASSFHRGAGNTIY
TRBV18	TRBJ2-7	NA	ASSPGQEGYEQY
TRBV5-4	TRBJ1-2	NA	ASSLDRGKANYGYT
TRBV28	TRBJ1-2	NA	ASSLTPRGQGAHNYGYT
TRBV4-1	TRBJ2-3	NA	ASSRAGSGMISTDTQY
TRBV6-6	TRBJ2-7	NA	ASLRALTYEQY
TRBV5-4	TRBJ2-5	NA	ASSLGQRETQY
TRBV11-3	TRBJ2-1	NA	ASSPQTSLLYNEQF
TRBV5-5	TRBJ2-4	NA	ASSLGGSDQNIQY
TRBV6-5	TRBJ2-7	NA	ASSYSNPRVGGEQY
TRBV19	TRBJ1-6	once	ASSIRGTNSPLH
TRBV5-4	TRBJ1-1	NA	ASSQGTANTEAF
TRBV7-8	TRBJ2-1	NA	ASSLVSGRADNEQF
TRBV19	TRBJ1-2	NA	ASSTQHGQGTYGYT
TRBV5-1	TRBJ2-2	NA	ASSSRTGTSNTGELF
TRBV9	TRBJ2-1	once	ASSVGVANNEQF
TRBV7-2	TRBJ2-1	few	ASSRDRGSYNEQF
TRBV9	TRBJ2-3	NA	ASSPSGGTADTQY
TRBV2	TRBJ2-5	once	ASSDTVGGTQY
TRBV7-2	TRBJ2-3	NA	ASSLGGSADTQY
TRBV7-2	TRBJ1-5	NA	ASSLAGQQINQPQH
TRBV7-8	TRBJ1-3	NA	ASSLYRGTDTIY
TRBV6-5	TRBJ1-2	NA	ASRTGTGSHGYT
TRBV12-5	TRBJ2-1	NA	ASVSGLAGGYEQF
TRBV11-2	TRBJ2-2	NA	ASSSDRAGTGELF
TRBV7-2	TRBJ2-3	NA	ASSFSYTDTQY
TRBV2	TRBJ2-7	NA	ASSEYKSSYEQY